This T cell receptor delta chain emerged from a study of γδ T cells in repeated Plasmodium falciparum infection. For the study at large: Age- and gender-matched Australian children served as comparison for malaria-exposed Malian children.

The CDR3 length is 18 residues. Germline V gene sequence: CDR1 GEAIGNYY, CDR2 EKD. TCRdb re-called the multiplex PCR reads through CATT. The sample consists of around 49,000 delta-chain clones, roughly 2% of them appearing once. This clone was counted at least ten times. The TCRdb record carries a much larger clone's protein, which differs from this DNA's translation at residue 15; a read error is the likely cause, and the protein listed here is the DNA translation. Flow sorting of PBMC yielded separate Vgamma9/Vdelta2+ and Vdelta2-negative gammadelta T cell populations for bulk repertoire analysis. The genes are TRDV2 and TRDJ1, with 9 positions matching TRDD3. TCRdb lists no J gene, so it was determined here by aligning the DNA to germline. This clonotype was obtained from a pool of human donors (malaria-infected and uninfected, not separated). Sequencing was done on a sample of gamma-delta T cells from blood. The CDR3 protein is CACDPLGGIHEVADRLIF. The CDR3 DNA follows: TGTGCCTGTGACCCCTTAGGGGGGATACATGAGGTCGCCGATAGACTCATCTTT.